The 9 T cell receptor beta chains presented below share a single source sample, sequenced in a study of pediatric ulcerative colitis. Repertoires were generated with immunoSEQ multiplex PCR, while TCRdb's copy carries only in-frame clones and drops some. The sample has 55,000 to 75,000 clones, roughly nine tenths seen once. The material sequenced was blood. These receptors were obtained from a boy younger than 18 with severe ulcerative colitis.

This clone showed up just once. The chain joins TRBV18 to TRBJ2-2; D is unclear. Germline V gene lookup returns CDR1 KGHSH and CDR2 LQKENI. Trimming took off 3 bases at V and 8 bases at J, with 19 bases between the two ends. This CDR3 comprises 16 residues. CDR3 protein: CASSPVQASDRGELFF. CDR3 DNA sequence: TGTGCCAGCTCACCTGTGCAGGCCTCGGATAGAGGGGAGCTGTTTTTT.

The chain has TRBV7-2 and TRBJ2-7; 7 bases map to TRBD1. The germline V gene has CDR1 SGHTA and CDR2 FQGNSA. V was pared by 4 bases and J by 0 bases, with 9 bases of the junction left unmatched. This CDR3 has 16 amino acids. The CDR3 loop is CASSSMTGPSSYEQYF. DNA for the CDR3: TGTGCCAGCAGCTCGATGACAGGGCCCAGCTCCTACGAGCAGTACTTC.

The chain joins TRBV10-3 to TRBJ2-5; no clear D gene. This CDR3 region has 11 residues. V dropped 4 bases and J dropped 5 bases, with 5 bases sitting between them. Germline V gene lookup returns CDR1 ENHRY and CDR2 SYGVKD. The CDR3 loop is CAISGAETQYF. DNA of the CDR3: TGTGCCATCAGTGGAGCGGAGACCCAGTACTTC.

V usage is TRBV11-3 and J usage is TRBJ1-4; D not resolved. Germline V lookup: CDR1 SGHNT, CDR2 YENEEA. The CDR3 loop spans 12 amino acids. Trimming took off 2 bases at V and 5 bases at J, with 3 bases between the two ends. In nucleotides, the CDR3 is TGTGCCAGCAGCTTACCAAATGAAAAACTGTTTTTT. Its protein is CASSLPNEKLFF.

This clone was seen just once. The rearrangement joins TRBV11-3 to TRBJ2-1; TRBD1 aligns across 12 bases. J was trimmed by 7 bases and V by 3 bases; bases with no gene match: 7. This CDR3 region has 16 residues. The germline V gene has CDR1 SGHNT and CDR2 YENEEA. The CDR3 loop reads CASSFTGTGGLNEQFF. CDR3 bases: TGTGCCAGCAGCTTCACCGGGACAGGGGGCTTGAATGAGCAGTTCTTC.

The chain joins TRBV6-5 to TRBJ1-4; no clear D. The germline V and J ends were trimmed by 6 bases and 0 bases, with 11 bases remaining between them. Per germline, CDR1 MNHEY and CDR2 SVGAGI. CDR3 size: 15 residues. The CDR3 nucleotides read TGTGCCAGCAGGAGGACTCTAGCAACTAATGAAAAACTGTTTTTT. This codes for CASRRTLATNEKLFF.

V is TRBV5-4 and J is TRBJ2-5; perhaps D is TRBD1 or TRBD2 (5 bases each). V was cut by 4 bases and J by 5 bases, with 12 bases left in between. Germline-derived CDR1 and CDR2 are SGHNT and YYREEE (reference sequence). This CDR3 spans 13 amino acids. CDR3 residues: CASSPGTFETQYF. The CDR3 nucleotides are TGTGCCAGCAGCCCCGGGACCTTTGAGACCCAGTACTTC.

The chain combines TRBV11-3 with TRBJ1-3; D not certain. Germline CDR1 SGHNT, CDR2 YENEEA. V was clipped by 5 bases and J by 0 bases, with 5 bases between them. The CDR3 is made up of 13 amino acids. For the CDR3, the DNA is TGTGCCAGCAGCGAGGACTCTGGAAACACCATATATTTT. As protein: CASSEDSGNTIYF.

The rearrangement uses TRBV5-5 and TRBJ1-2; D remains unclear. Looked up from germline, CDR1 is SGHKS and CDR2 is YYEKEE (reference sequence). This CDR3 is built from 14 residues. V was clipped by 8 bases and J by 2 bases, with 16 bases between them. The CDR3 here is CARRPPGKNYGYTF. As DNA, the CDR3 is TGTGCCAGACGCCCGCCGGGGAAGAACTATGGCTACACCTTC.